The clone carrying this T cell receptor beta chain was observed once. Its specificity is unknown. The source of the sample is a study of a mutant IDH1 vaccine in newly diagnosed glioma. Libraries were prepared by immunoSEQ multiplex PCR; TCRdb keeps only in-frame clonotypes and omits some of them. The sample includes roughly 38,000 clones, roughly nine tenths seen only once; the top ten take roughly 1.5%. Time point described: week 35, safety follow-up. A single vaccine dose contained 300 ug of mutant IDH1 20-mer peptide, and topical imiquimod was used with it. Study observations and caveats: Pseudoprogression appeared unlinked to shifts in leading peripheral T cell clonotypes.

The CDR3 contains 14 residues. The sample in question was PBMCs, obtained from a glioma patient whose treatment included an IDH1 peptide vaccine. This receptor was taken from a man aged 35-49 years with glioma. The chain couples TRBV21-1 to TRBJ2-5; TRBD2 was called by the table and not checked on the DNA. Judging by the DNA end, TRBJ2-7 fits better; the J call may be wrong. TRBV21-1 is a pseudogene segment. CDR3 residues: CASSSRLCTYEQYF. In DNA, the CDR3 is TGTGCCAGCAGCAGCCGCCTTTGTACCTACGAGCAGTACTTC.